The 11 T cell receptor beta chains below all came from one sample that was sequenced in a study of shared clonotypes between healthy human individuals. Sequencing was performed with immunoSEQ multiplex PCR; in TCRdb, only in-frame clones are kept and a portion is missing. The sample consists of around 1.1 million clones, 77% of them appearing once. The sequencing sample was made of memory CD4+ T cells from PBMCs. Subset of the sample: CD45RA-negative fraction. All receptors derive from a man younger than 30 in good health. Some clones in this sample may be carry-over from other donors' samples.

This rearrangement joins TRBV6-6 to TRBJ2-7, with D possibly being TRBD1 (5 bases). Germline V gene lookup returns CDR1 MNHNY and CDR2 SVGAGI (reference sequence). Trimming pared 0 bases from V and 3 bases from J, leaving 12 bases between. The CDR3 is made up of 15 amino acids. The CDR3 protein is CASSYSTWQGYEQYF. The CDR3 nucleotides are TGTGCCAGCAGTTACTCAACGTGGCAGGGCTACGAGCAGTACTTC.

The chain uses TRBV10-3 and TRBJ1-1; TRBD1 is a possible D gene (5 bases). V shed 6 bases and J shed 4 bases, with 18 bases lying between them. There are 15 residues in the CDR3. Germline CDR1 reads ENHRY; CDR2 reads SYGVKD. This chain's CDR3 is CAISQGLPGITEAFF. CDR3 bases: TGTGCCATCAGCCAGGGTCTCCCCGGAATCACTGAAGCTTTCTTT.

This clone was counted once. The gene calls are TRBV7-2 and TRBJ2-7; possibly TRBD2 for D (6 bases). Trimming stripped 2 bases from V and 0 bases from J, with 14 bases between. CDR1 is SGHTA, CDR2 FQGNSA, per germline. The CDR3 is 16 residues long. The CDR3 sequence: CASSLRSGGASYEQYF. CDR3 DNA: TGTGCCAGCAGCTTAAGGTCAGGCGGGGCCTCCTACGAGCAGTACTTC.

A few counts support this clone. J is TRBJ1-2 and V is TRBV5-8, with D perhaps matching TRBD1 (5 bases). The ends were cut back, 4 bases at V and 2 bases at J, with 21 bases in the middle. This CDR3 is built from 17 residues. The germline V gene has CDR1 SGHTS and CDR2 YDEGEE. CDR3 in DNA: TGTGCCAGCAGCATCTCCGGGACCCCCGAGCGCAACTATGGCTACACCTTC. The encoded protein is CASSISGTPERNYGYTF.

The chain recombines TRBV5-4 with TRBJ1-5; weak D call: TRBD1 (5 bases). The length of the CDR3 is 17 residues. V shed 1 base and J shed 1 base, with 15 bases lying between them. Germline V CDR1 and CDR2: SGHNT, YYREEE (reference sequence). As DNA, the CDR3 is TGTGCCAGCAGCTTGAGAGGGACGGGCAGAAGCAATCAGCCCCAGCATTTT. This encodes CASSLRGTGRSNQPQHF.

The chain recombines TRBV5-1 with TRBJ2-7; 10 bases line up with TRBD2. Germline V lookup: CDR1 SGHRS, CDR2 YFSETQ. V dropped 3 bases and J dropped 2; count of bases not matched to a gene: 5. The CDR3 is made up of 15 amino acids. The CDR3: CASSSTGTSAYEQYF. CDR3 bases: TGCGCCAGCAGCTCGACAGGGACTAGCGCCTACGAGCAGTACTTC.

The chain links TRBV6-6 to TRBJ1-1; D remains unclear. CDR1 and CDR2 (germline): MNHNY, SVGAGI (reference sequence). The CDR3 runs 12 residues. V gave up 6 bases and J gave up 1 base, with 6 bases separating them. DNA for the CDR3: TGTGCCAGCAGCCCGCCGAACACTGAAGCTTTCTTT. Its protein is CASSPPNTEAFF.

CDR3 protein: CASSYTGGLSYEQYF. DNA of the CDR3: TGTGCCAGCAGTTATACAGGGGGTCTGTCCTACGAGCAGTACTTC. The chain combines TRBV11-1 with TRBJ2-7; 8 nucleotides match TRBD1. With V trimmed by 6 bases and J by 1 base, 8 bases remained unmatched. The CDR3 contains 15 residues. The germline V gene has CDR1 SGHAT and CDR2 FQDESV (reference sequence).

This chain connects TRBV27 to TRBJ2-4; D possibly corresponds to TRBD2 (6 bases). In germline, CDR1 is MNHEY, CDR2 SMNVEV (reference sequence). The ends were cut back, 2 bases at V and 5 bases at J, with 13 bases in the middle. CDR3 length equals 15 residues. The CDR3 loop reads CASSLRGSVQNIQYF. CDR3 coding DNA: TGTGCCAGCAGTTTACGGGGGAGCGTCCAAAACATTCAGTACTTC.

This clone has a handful of counts. The V and J genes are TRBV14 and TRBJ2-3; D gene unclear. V dropped 3 bases and J dropped 4 bases, with 5 bases sitting between them. Germline-derived CDR1 and CDR2 are SGHDN and FVKESK. This CDR3 contains 12 residues. CDR3 sequence reads: CASSQTSDTQYF. The CDR3 DNA follows: TGTGCCAGCAGCCAGACGTCAGATACGCAGTATTTT.

The J gene is TRBJ2-7, the V gene TRBV10-3; no reliable D call. This CDR3 is built from 14 residues. Trimming took off 6 bases at V and 0 bases at J, with 12 bases between the two ends. Germline V gives CDR1 ENHRY, CDR2 SYGVKD. This CDR3 is CAISSGAVSYEQYF. For the CDR3, the DNA is TGTGCCATCAGCTCTGGCGCCGTCTCCTACGAGCAGTACTTC.